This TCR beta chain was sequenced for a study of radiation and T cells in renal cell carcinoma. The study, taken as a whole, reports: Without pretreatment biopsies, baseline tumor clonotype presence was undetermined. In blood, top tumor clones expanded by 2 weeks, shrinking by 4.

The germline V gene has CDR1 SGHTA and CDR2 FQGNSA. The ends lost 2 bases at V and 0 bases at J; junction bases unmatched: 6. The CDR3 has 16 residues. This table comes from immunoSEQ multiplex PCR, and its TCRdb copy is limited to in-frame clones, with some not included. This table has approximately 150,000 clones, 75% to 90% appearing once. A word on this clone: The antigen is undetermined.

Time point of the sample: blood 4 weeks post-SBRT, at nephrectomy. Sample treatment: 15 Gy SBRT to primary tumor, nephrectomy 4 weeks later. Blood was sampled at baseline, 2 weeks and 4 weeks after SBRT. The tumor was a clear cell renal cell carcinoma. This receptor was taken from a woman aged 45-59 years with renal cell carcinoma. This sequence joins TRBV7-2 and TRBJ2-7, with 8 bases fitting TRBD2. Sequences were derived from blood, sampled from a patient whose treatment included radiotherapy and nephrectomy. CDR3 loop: CASSLPAGGFSYEQYF. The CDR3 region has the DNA TGTGCCAGCAGCTTACCTGCGGGAGGATTCTCCTACGAGCAGTACTTC.